This T cell receptor beta chain emerged from a study of CD8+ T cells in alopecia areata. Background on the study: Patients in the treated group were given tofacitinib by mouth, 5 to 10 mg twice a day.

On this clone itself: Its specificity is not known.

Samples from alopecia areata patients were lesional scalp punch biopsies and peripheral blood. CD4+ and CD8+ T cells were sorted from PBMCs stained for CD3, CD4 and CD8. RNA was isolated and reverse transcribed to cDNA, the sequencing template. Produced via immunoSEQ multiplex PCR; TCRdb's table is partial and in-frame only. The sample includes fewer than 100,000 clones, 35% to 50% of them seen just once. Regarding the study as a whole: Clonality in lesional scalp, especially alopecia totalis/universalis, exceeded that of normal scalp.

The CDR3 covers 12 residues. The V gene's germline CDR1 is GTSNPN and CDR2 SVGIG (reference sequence). V was trimmed by 0 bases and J by 8 bases, leaving 10 bases between them. J is TRBJ1-2 and V is TRBV30, with D perhaps matching TRBD1 (6 bases). This TCR came from a human donor with alopecia areata. Sequenced sample: CD4+ T cells sorted from blood. The CDR3 here is CAWSVQGRGYTF. As DNA, the CDR3 is TGTGCCTGGAGTGTACAGGGAAGAGGCTACACCTTC. The full variable domain, rest sourced from reference TRBV30 and TRBJ1-2, is SQTIHQWPATLVQPVGSPLSLECTVEGTSNPNLYWYRQAAGRGLQLLFYSVGIGQISSEVPQNLSASRPQDRQFILSSKKLLLSDSGFYLCAWSVQGRGYTFGSGTRLTVV.